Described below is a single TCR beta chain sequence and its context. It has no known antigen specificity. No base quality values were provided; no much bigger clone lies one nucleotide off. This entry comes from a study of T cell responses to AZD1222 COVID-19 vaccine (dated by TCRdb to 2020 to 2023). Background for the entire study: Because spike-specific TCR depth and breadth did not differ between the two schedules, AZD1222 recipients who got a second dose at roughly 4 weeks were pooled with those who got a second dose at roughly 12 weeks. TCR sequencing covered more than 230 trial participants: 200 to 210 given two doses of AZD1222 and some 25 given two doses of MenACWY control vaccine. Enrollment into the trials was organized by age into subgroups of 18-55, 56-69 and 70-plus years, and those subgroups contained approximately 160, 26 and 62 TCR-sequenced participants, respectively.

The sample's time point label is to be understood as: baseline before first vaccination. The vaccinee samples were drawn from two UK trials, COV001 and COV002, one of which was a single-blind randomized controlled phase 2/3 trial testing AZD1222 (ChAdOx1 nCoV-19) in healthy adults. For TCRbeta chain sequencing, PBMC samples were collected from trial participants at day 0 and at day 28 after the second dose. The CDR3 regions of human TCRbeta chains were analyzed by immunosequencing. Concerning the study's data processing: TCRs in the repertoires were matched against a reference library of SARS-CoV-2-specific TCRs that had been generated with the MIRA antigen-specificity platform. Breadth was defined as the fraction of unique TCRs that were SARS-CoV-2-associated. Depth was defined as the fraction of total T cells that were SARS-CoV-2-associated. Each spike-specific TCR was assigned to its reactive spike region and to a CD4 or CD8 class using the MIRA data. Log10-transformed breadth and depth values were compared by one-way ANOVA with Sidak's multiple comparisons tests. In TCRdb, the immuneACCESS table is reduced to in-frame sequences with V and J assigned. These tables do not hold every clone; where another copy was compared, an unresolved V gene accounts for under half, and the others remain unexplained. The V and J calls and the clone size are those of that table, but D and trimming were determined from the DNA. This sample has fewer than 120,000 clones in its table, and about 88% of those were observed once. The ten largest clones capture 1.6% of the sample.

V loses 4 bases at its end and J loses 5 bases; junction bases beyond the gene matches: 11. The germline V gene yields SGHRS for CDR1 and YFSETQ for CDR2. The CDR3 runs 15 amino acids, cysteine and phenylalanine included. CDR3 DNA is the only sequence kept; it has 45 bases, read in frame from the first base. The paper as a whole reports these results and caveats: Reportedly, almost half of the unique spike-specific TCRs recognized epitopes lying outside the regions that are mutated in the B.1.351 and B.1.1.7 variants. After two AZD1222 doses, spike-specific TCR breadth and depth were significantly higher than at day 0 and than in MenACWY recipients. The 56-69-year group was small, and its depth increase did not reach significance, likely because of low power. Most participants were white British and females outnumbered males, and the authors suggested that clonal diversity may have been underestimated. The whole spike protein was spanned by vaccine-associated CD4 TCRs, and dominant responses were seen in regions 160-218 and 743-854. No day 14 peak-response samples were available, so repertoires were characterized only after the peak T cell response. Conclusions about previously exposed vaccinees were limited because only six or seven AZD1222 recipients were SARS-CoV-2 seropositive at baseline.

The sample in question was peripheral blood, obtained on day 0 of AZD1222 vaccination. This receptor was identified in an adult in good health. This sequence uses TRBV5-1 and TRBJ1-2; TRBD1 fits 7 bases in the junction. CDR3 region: CASSPNRGSGYGYTF. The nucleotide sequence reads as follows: TGCGCCAGCAGCCCCAACAGGGGTTCGGGGTATGGCTACACCTTC.